The sequence of this TCR beta chain was determined in a study of lymphopenia after photon versus proton radiotherapy. Sequencing used immunoSEQ multiplex PCR; TCRdb keeps in-frame clones, though not all of them. Here the sample spans roughly 25,000 clones, more than 90% being singletons. CDR3 length: 17 amino acids. With V trimmed by 3 bases and J by 4 bases, 12 bases remained unmatched. Germline loops: CDR1 SGHAT, CDR2 FQNNGV. This clone was seen only once. The source is a woman between 45 and 65 years old with cholangiocarcinoma. This specimen was peripheral blood, taken from a patient treated with photon-based radiotherapy. The V and J genes are TRBV11-2 and TRBJ1-2, with 9 bases matching TRBD1. The CDR3 DNA is TGTGCCAGCAGCTTGGCCGGGACAGGGCAGAGGGTCTATGGCTACACCTTC. Protein product: CASSLAGTGQRVYGYTF. Complete variable domain (other parts from reference TRBV11-2 and TRBJ1-2): EAGVAQSPRYKIIEKRQSVAFWCNPISGHATLYWYQQILGQGPKLLIQFQNNGVVDDSQLPKDRFSAERLKGVDSTLKIQPAKLEDSAVYLCASSLAGTGQRVYGYTFGSGTRLTVV.